Given below is one T cell receptor beta chain in context. What it recognizes is unknown. The V gene end was trimmed by 0 bases and the J gene end by 7 bases; junction bases not matched to a gene: 7. The CDR3 is made up of 16 amino acids. From germline, CDR1 is LNHNV and CDR2 YYDKDF (reference sequence). Libraries were prepared by immunoSEQ multiplex PCR; TCRdb keeps only in-frame clonotypes and omits some of them. The sample holds around 130,000 clones, over 90% seen once. The sample originates from a study of T cell responses to AZD1222 COVID-19 vaccine. Study-wide background: Second doses were pooled across both intervals (about 4 or about 12 weeks).

Findings and caveats of the study: Researchers took repertoire samples only after the peak T cell response had come. Mapped onto spike, vaccine-associated CD4 TCRs spanned it and were dominant at 160-218 and 743-854. Reportedly, nearly half the spike-specific TCRs target unmutated variant regions.

The TCR sequence derives from an adult in good health. The chain uses TRBV15 and TRBJ2-1, with 9 bases identical to TRBD1. The material was peripheral blood, obtained on day 0 of AZD1222 vaccination. This CDR3 is CATSRDGQGRRNEQFF. The CDR3, as DNA: TGTGCCACCAGCAGAGACGGACAGGGGCGGAGGAATGAGCAGTTCTTC. The full variable domain, completed using reference TRBV15 and TRBJ2-1, is DAMVIQNPRYQVTQFGKPVTLSCSQTLNHNVMYWYQQKSSQAPKLLFHYYDKDFNNEADTPDNFQSRRPNTSFCFLDIRSPGLGDTAMYLCATSRDGQGRRNEQFFGPGTRLTVL.